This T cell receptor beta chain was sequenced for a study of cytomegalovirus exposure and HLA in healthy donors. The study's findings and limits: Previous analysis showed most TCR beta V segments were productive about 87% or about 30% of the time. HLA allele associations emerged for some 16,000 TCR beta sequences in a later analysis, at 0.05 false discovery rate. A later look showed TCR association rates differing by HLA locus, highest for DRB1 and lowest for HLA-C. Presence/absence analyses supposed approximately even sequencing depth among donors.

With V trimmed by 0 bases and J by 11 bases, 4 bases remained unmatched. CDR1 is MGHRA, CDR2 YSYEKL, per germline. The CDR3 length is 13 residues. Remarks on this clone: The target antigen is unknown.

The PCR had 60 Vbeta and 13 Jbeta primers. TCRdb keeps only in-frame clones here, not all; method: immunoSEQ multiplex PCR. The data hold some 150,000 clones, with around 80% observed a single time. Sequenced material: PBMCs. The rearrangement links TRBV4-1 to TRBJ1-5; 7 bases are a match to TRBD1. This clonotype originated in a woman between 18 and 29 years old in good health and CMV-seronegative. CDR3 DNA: TGCGCCAGCAGCCAAGAGACAGGGTTTGCCCAGCATTTT. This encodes CASSQETGFAQHF.